Below are 16 T cell receptor beta chains sequenced from a single sample in a study of control samples from healthy donors and cancer patients. Clones were read by immunoSEQ multiplex PCR, and TCRdb kept only the in-frame ones, dropping some. The sample yields approximately 49,000 clones, 80% to 90% seen once. Sequenced material: PBMCs. The receptors were sampled from a woman aged 45-59 years with lung cancer.

In its sample, this clone was seen once. The chain joins TRBV7-2 to TRBJ2-7; 9 positions agree with TRBD2. The CDR3 runs 16 residues. Germline CDR1 reads SGHTA; CDR2 reads FQGNSA. The ends lost 1 base at V and 0 bases at J; junction bases unmatched: 4. The CDR3 DNA sequence: TGTGCCAGCAGCTTAGATAGCGGGGGCTCCTCCTACGAGCAGTACTTC. Its translation: CASSLDSGGSSYEQYF.

This clone was counted a single time. The chain uses TRBV5-1 and TRBJ2-3; TRBD1 matches 8 bases. This CDR3 is built from 15 residues. CDR1 SGHRS and CDR2 YFSETQ come from the germline V gene. V was clipped by 2 bases and J by 4 bases; unmatched bases: 6. The CDR3 bases are TGCGCCAGCAGCTTTGGACAGGGTACGGCAGATACGCAGTATTTT. Translating it yields CASSFGQGTADTQYF.

This sequence joins TRBV5-1 and TRBJ2-5; D perhaps matches TRBD2 (5 bases). Trimming removed 5 bases at V and 3 bases at J, with 11 bases between. The CDR3 covers 13 residues. Germline-derived CDR1 and CDR2 are SGHRS and YFSETQ. CDR3 in amino acids: CASRVGSEETQYF. The CDR3 DNA follows: TGCGCCAGCAGGGTGGGTAGCGAAGAGACCCAGTACTTC. Complete variable domain (other parts from reference TRBV5-1 and TRBJ2-5): KAGVTQTPRYLIKTRGQQVTLSCSPISGHRSVSWYQQTPGQGLQFLFEYFSETQRNKGNFPGRFSGRQFSNSRSEMNVSTLELGDSALYLCASRVGSEETQYFGPGTRLLVL.

This clone has only a few counts. The V and J genes are TRBV11-3 and TRBJ2-2, with a possible D match to TRBD2 (7 bases). The CDR3 is 14 amino acids. The V and J ends lost 7 bases and 7 bases respectively, with 16 bases between them. Germline loops: CDR1 SGHNT, CDR2 YENEEA. CDR3 sequence (DNA): TGTGCCAGCAAGAGGAGGGGGGGAGGCGGGGAGCTGTTTTTT. Residues: CASKRRGGGGELFF.

This rearrangement joins TRBV9 to TRBJ2-3; D is perhaps TRBD2 (6 bases). Germline V CDR1 and CDR2: SGDLS, YYNGEE. The CDR3 extends over 17 amino acids. With 0 bases removed from V and 2 bases from J, the gap between germline ends came to 16 bases. CDR3 coding DNA: TGTGCCAGCAGCGTAGCAGGCGGGACTCAACCCACAGATACGCAGTATTTT. This translates into CASSVAGGTQPTDTQYF. Looking up the rest from reference TRBV9 and TRBJ2-3 gives the full variable domain: DSGVTQTPKHLITATGQRVTLRCSPRSGDLSVYWYQQSLDQGLQFLIQYYNGEERAKGNILERFSAQQFPDLHSELNLSSLELGDSALYFCASSVAGGTQPTDTQYFGPGTRLTVL.

This clone was seen a handful of times. This chain connects TRBV29-1 to TRBJ2-2; 13 bases fit TRBD2. This CDR3 is built from 16 residues. Germline values: CDR1 SQVTM, CDR2 ANQGSEA. With V trimmed by 5 bases and J by 1 base, 4 bases remained unmatched. Written as DNA, the CDR3 is TGCAGCGTTCGTAGGACTAGCGGGGGGAACACCGGGGAGCTGTTTTTT. This codes for CSVRRTSGGNTGELFF.

The chain recombines TRBV24-1 with TRBJ1-1; 11 bases match TRBD1. The CDR3 runs 13 residues. Germline CDR1 and CDR2: KGHDR and SFDVKD. J gave up 4 bases and V 9 bases, and 3 bases lay outside the gene matches. The CDR3 DNA follows: TGTGCCACCCGCGGGACAGGGGGCACTGAAGCTTTCTTT. Protein: CATRGTGGTEAFF.

The chain combines TRBV2 with TRBJ2-7; TRBD1 matches 8 bases. The CDR3 runs 16 residues. The junction had 12 bases not matched to a gene; V was cut back by 6 bases and J by 2 bases. Germline V gives CDR1 SNHLY, CDR2 FYNNEI. CDR3 region: CASSMTRDRSAYEQYF. The DNA of the CDR3 is TGTGCCAGCAGCATGACCCGGGACAGGTCCGCCTACGAGCAGTACTTC.

The rearrangement joins TRBV6-5 to TRBJ1-1, with D possibly being TRBD1 (6 bases). The germline V gene encodes CDR1 MNHEY and CDR2 SVGAGI. V lost 7 bases to trimming and J lost 6 bases, with 15 bases between them. This CDR3 contains 13 residues. The CDR3: CASILGQTPEAFF. DNA for the CDR3: TGTGCCAGCATCCTCGGACAGACTCCTGAAGCTTTCTTT.

This clone has a handful of counts. The rearrangement uses TRBV7-2 and TRBJ2-7; the D call may be TRBD1 or TRBD2 (5 bases each). Germline CDR1 reads SGHTA; CDR2 reads FQGNSA. The CDR3 contains 17 residues. Trimming left V 4 bases short and J 3 bases short, with 22 bases between. CDR3 bases: TGTGCCAGCAGCTCCCTCAGTTGGGGGACGGAATACTACGAGCAGTACTTC. It specifies CASSSLSWGTEYYEQYF.

This clone was seen only once. V is TRBV19 and J is TRBJ1-1; D call uncertain. This CDR3 is built from 15 residues. Trimming took 4 bases from V and 2 from J, leaving 14 bases between them. Per the germline V gene, CDR1 is LNHDA and CDR2 is SQIVND (reference sequence). This CDR3 reads CASSSRVFANTEAFF. The CDR3, as DNA: TGTGCCAGTAGTAGCCGGGTCTTCGCAAACACTGAAGCTTTCTTT. The entire variable domain, with the rest obtained from reference TRBV19 and TRBJ1-1, is as follows: DGGITQSPKYLFRKEGQNVTLSCEQNLNHDAMYWYRQDPGQGLRLIYYSQIVNDFQKGDIAEGYSVSREKKESFPLTVTSAQKNPTAFYLCASSSRVFANTEAFFGQGTRLTVV.

The chain carries TRBV6-5 and TRBJ2-2; D not certain. Trimming removed 6 bases at V and 10 bases at J, with 6 bases between. The CDR3 extends over 10 amino acids. The germline V gene has CDR1 MNHEY and CDR2 SVGAGI. The CDR3 nucleotides are TGTGCCAGCAGCTCCGAGGAGCTGTTTTTT. Translated, it gives CASSSEELFF.

The genes are TRBV7-9 and TRBJ2-2; 9 nucleotides line up with TRBD1. The CDR3 length is 15 residues. CDR1 is SEHNR, CDR2 FQNEAQ, per germline (reference sequence). The J segment lost 4 bases and the V segment lost 5 bases, leaving 5 bases of the junction unmatched. CDR3 amino acids: CASSPGQGRTGELFF. The CDR3 DNA follows: TGTGCCAGCAGCCCGGGACAGGGACGCACCGGGGAGCTGTTTTTT.

This clone was detected only a few times. The chain joins TRBV7-8 to TRBJ2-7; D is perhaps TRBD2 (5 bases). Germline values: CDR1 SGHVS, CDR2 FQNEAQ. The CDR3 is made up of 14 amino acids. Trimming shortened V by 3 bases and J by 1 base, and 10 bases separated the two germline ends. CDR3 region: CASSFREGSYEQYF. CDR3 coding DNA: TGTGCCAGCAGCTTTCGTGAGGGTTCCTACGAGCAGTACTTC. The complete variable domain, with remaining parts taken from reference TRBV7-8 and TRBJ2-7, reads GAGVSQSPRYKVAKRGQDVALRCDPISGHVSLFWYQQALGQGPEFLTYFQNEAQLDKSGLPSDRFFAERPEGSVSTLKIQRTQQEDSAVYLCASSFREGSYEQYFGPGTRLTVT.

The chain carries TRBV19 and TRBJ1-1, with 9 bases matching TRBD1. The CDR3 has 15 residues. Trimming cost V 5 bases and J 4 bases; bases outside gene matches: 8. Germline V lookup: CDR1 LNHDA, CDR2 SQIVND (reference sequence). In DNA form, the CDR3 reads TGTGCCAGTAGTGCCGGGGACAGGGCTAGCACTGAAGCTTTCTTT. Its protein product is CASSAGDRASTEAFF.

This clone was observed a handful of times. The gene calls are TRBV5-6 and TRBJ1-1, with 8 bases identical to TRBD1. After removal of 0 bases from V and 4 bases from J, the junction contained 8 bases not matched to a gene. Germline assignment: CDR1 SGHDT and CDR2 YYEEEE. The CDR3 is 16 amino acids. The CDR3 region is CASSLVGQGGGTEAFF. DNA for the CDR3: TGTGCCAGCAGCTTGGTCGGACAGGGAGGAGGCACTGAAGCTTTCTTT.